These T cell receptor beta chains were read from a single sample in a study of T cells in Graves' hyperthyroidism and ophthalmopathy. TCRdb called the multiplex PCR reads again in MiXCR, with one record for every CDR3 protein. The sample shows fewer than 900,000 distinct CDR3 sequences, 15% to 20% of them seen only once. Sequences were obtained from blood. Receptors were obtained from a woman between 50 and 59 years old with Graves' hyperthyroidism that later progressed to Graves' ophthalmopathy. Each CDR3 is given with its conserved first and last residue. Each record gives: V gene, D gene, J gene, clone size, CDR3 protein, CDR3 DNA. A D gene is named only where the DNA matches it firmly. The size of a clone is reported for some rows only, either as once, few or many, or as a class for expanded clones.

>TRBV18|TRBD1|TRBJ2-1|few
CASSSTEGTGESNEQFF
TGTGCCAGCTCATCTACCGAGGGGACAGGGGAGAGCAATGAGCAGTTCTTC
>TRBV4-1|NA|TRBJ1-1|NA
CASSQDRGPEAFF
TGCGCCAGCAGCCAAGATCGGGGGCCTGAAGCTTTCTTT
>TRBV12-3/TRBV12-4|NA|TRBJ1-2|many
CASSRMQGQSYGYTF
TGTGCCAGCAGTCGTATGCAAGGGCAGTCCTATGGCTACACCTTC
>TRBV5-4|TRBD2|TRBJ2-5|NA
CASSLARATSGPLPQETQYF
TGTGCCAGCAGCTTGGCCCGGGCGACTAGCGGGCCCCTACCTCAAGAGACCCAGTACTTC
>TRBV6-1|NA|TRBJ1-1|NA
CASSEAPGPPMGNTEAFF
TGTGCCAGCAGTGAAGCTCCGGGACCACCCATGGGGAACACTGAAGCTTTCTTT
>TRBV10-3|TRBD2|TRBJ2-7|NA
CAIMSGGGLAEQYF
TGTGCCATCATGAGCGGGGGGGGTCTGGCGGAGCAGTACTTC
>TRBV11-1|TRBD2|TRBJ2-1|NA
CASSLPPASGSNEQFF
TGTGCCAGCAGCTTACCCCCGGCTAGCGGGAGCAATGAGCAGTTCTTC
>TRBV7-7|TRBD1|TRBJ2-3|NA
CASSLGQERTDTQYF
TGTGCTAGCAGCTTAGGACAGGAGAGGACAGATACGCAGTATTTT
>TRBV12-3/TRBV12-4|NA|TRBJ1-1|many
CASSFPNIGRIEAFF
TGTGCCAGCAGTTTCCCCAACATAGGACGGATTGAAGCTTTCTTT
>TRBV13|TRBD1|TRBJ1-5|NA
CVSSFGQGNVEWGQPQHF
TGTGTCAGCAGCTTCGGACAGGGAAACGTCGAGTGGGGTCAGCCCCAGCATTTT
>TRBV7-2|NA|TRBJ1-2|few
CASSLEGGGLWYGYTF
TGTGCCAGCAGCTTAGAAGGGGGGGGGCTCTGGTATGGCTACACCTTC
>TRBV24-1|NA|TRBJ2-5|NA
CATSGTGAMAQYF
TGTGCCACCAGTGGTACCGGGGCCATGGCCCAGTACTTC
>TRBV7-8|NA|TRBJ1-1|many
CASSLPPGAATEAFF
TGTGCCAGCAGCTTACCTCCGGGGGCGGCCACTGAAGCTTTCTTT
>TRBV4-1|NA|TRBJ1-3|NA
CASSQEVRTTIYF
TGCGCCAGCAGCCAAGAGGTGCGAACCACCATATATTTT
>TRBV6-1|NA|TRBJ2-7|few
CASSEEGRGYEQYF
TGTGCCAGCAGTGAGGAGGGCAGGGGGTACGAGCAGTACTTC
>TRBV10-3|NA|TRBJ2-1|few
CAIRSSGGGSSYNEQFF
TGTGCCATCCGAAGCTCAGGGGGGGGGAGCTCCTACAATGAGCAGTTCTTC
>TRBV7-9|NA|TRBJ2-3|once
CASSPPPSVSPDTQYF
TGCGCCAGCAGCCCACCGCCCTCTGTCAGTCCAGATACGCAGTATTTT
>TRBV2|NA|TRBJ1-2|many
CASSRRDGGNYGYTF
TGTGCCAGCAGCCGCCGGGACGGGGGAAACTATGGCTACACCTTC
>TRBV27|TRBD2|TRBJ2-1|many
CASSLPLSGGSNEQFF
TGTGCCAGCAGTCTTCCACTTAGCGGGGGGTCCAATGAGCAGTTCTTC
>TRBV15|TRBD2|TRBJ2-1|many
CATSSGGAPFYNEQFF
TGTGCCACCAGCAGCGGGGGGGCCCCATTCTACAATGAGCAGTTCTTC
>TRBV29-1|NA|TRBJ2-2|few
CSVEDPSSGGELFF
TGCAGCGTTGAAGATCCTAGTTCAGGCGGGGAGCTGTTTTTT
>TRBV3-1|TRBD1|TRBJ1-6|many
CASSQEGTGPYNSPLHF
TGTGCCAGCAGCCAAGAGGGGACAGGGCCCTATAATTCACCCCTCCACTTT
>TRBV2|NA|TRBJ1-1|few
CASSDPQGPPLTAFF
TGTGCCAGCAGTGATCCGCAGGGCCCCCCCCTGACGGCTTTCTTT
>TRBV29-1|NA|TRBJ2-3|many
CSVEEQTAQYF
TGCAGCGTTGAGGAGCAGACGGCGCAGTATTTT